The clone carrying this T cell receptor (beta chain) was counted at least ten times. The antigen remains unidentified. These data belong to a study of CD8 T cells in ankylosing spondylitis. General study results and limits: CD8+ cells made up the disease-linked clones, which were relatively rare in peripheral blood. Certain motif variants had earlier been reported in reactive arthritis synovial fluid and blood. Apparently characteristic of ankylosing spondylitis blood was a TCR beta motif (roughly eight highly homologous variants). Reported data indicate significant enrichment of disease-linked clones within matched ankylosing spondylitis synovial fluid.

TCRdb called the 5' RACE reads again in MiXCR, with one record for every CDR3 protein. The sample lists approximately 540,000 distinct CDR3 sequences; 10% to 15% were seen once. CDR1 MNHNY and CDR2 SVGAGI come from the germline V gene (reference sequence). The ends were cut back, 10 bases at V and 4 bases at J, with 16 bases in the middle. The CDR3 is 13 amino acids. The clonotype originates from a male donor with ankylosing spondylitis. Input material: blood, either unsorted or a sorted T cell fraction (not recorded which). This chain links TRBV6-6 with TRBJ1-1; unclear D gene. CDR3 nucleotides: TGTGCCATCAACGCGGGGAGGTCCACTGAAGCTTTCTTT. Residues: CAINAGRSTEAFF.